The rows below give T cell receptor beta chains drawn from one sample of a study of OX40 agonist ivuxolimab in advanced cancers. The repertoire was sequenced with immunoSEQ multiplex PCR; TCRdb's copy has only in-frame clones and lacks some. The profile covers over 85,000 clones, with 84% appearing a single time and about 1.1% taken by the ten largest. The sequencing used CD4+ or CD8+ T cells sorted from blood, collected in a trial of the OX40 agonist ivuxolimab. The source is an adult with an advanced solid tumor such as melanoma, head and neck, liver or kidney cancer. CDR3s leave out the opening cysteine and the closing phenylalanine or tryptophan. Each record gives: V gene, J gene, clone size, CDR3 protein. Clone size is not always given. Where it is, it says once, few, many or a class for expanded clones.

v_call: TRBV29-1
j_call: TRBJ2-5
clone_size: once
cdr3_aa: SVIAPWGETQY

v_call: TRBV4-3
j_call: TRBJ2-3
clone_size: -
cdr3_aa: ASSQVGDFTDTQY

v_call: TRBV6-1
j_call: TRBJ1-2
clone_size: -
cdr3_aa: ASSESANYGYT

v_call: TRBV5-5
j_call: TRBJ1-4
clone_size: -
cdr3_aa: ASSHTGTGYEKLF

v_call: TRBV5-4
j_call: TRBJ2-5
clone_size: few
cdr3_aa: ASSLDQETQY

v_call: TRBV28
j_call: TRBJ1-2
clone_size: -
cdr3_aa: ASSLIDYGYT

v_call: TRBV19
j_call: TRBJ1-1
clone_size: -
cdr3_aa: ASSTGDTLNTEAF

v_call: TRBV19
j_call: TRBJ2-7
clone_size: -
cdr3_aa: ASGKGGVYEQY

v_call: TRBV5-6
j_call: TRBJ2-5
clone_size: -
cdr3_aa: ASSLASSAETQY

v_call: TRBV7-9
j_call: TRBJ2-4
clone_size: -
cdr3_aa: ASSTDRGRTDIQY

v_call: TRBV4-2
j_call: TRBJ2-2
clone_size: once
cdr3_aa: ASSPSGRAGTGELF

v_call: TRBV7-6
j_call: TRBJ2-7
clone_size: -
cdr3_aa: ASSLGPGQGEHEQY

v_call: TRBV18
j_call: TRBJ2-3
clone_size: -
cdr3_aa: ASSPTSGGPSTDTQY

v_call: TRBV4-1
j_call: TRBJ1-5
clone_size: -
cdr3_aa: ASSQDQEGSQPQH

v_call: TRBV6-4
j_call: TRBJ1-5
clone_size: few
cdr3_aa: ASISNQPQH

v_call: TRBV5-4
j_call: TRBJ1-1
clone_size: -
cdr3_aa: ASSLPAGTEAF

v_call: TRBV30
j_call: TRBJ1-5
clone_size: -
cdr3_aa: AWSLGGNQPQH

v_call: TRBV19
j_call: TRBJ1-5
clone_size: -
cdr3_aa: ASSMGPQGTHQPQH

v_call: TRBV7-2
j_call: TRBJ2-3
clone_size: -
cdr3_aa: ASSLGRTTDTQY

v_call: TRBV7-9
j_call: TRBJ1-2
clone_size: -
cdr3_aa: ASSLAGGEPYGYT

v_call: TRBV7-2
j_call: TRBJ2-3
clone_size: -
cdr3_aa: ASSRSGGSTDTQY

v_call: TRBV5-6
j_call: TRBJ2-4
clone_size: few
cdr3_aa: ASSPQDGGLAKNIQY

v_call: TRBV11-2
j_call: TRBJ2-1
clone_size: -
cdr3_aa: ASSTRSNEQF

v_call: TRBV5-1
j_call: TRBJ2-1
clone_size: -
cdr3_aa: ASSLNTGRGHEQF

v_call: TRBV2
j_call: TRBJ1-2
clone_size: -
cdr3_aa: ASSVGQISHGYT

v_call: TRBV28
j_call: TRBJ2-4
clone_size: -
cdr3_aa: ASSTGEIAKNIQY

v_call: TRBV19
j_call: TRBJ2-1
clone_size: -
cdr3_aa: ASMWRGGQHEQF

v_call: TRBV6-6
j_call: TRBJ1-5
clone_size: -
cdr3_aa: ASSSQGALGNQPQH

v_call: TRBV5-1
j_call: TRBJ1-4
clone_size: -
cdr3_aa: ASSRGQGDEKLF

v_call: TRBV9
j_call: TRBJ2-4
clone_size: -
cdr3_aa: ASSVGPGENIQY

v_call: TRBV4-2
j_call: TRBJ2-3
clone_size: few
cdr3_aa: ASSLERTDTQY

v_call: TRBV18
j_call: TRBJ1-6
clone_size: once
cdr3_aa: ASSPGQELSPLH

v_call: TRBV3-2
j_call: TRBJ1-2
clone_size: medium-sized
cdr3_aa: AGPYGYT

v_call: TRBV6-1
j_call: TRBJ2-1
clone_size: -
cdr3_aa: ASRAYSVGINEQF

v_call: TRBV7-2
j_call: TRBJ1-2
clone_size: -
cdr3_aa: ASSLAAGGDNLYGYT

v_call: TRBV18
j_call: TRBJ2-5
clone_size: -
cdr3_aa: ASSLRTGTQETQY

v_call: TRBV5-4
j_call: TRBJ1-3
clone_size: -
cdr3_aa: ASSLTGDSGNTIY

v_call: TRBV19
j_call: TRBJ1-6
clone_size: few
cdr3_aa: ASSMDRGYSPLH

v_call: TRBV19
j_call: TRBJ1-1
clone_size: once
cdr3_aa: ASSATGGYTEAF

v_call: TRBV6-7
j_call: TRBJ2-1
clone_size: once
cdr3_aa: ASSTRGSSYNEQF

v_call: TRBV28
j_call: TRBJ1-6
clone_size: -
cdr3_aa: AVHRGLSSPLH

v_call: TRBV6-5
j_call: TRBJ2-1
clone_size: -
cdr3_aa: ASSYSDRNEQF

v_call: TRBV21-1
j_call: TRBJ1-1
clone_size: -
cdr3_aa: ASSKPREVRNTEAF

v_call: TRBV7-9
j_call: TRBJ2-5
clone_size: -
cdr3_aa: ASSFRGETQY

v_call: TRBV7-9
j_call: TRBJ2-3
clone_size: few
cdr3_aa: ASSFRGGDTTY

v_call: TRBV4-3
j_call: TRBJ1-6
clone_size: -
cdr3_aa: ASSQVDRDGSPLH

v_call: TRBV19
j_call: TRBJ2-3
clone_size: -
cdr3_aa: ATSQAYTYTQY

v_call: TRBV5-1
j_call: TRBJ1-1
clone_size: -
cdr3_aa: ASSFTNIWDRGVTF

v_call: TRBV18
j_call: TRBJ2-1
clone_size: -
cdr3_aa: ASSPLQTSGSSYNEQF

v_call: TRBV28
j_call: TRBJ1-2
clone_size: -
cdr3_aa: ASSTSEGYT

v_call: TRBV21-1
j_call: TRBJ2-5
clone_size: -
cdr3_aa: ASSTGGGGQETQY

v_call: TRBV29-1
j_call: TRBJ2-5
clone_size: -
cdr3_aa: SVVGPGRQETQY

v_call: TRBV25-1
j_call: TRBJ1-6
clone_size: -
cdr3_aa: ASWGGGYNSPLH

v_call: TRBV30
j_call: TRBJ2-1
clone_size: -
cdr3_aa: AWSWGRRGAYNEQF

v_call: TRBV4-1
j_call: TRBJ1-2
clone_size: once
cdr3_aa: ASSQTGDYGYT